The 16 T cell receptor beta chains listed next were all sequenced from one sample in a study of blood T cells in healthy people across ages (dated by TCRdb to about 2015). To prepare the library, 5' RACE was applied. TCRdb shows the sequencer as Illumina HiSeq 2500. A second PCR of roughly 6 to 12 cycles was run with a J-beta primer mix and a sample-barcoded 5' primer. Using fastp at Q25 and MiXCR, TCRdb reprocessed the public reads and kept productive beta chains. For every CDR3 protein sequence, its rows merge into one entry that carries the most common genes and DNA. Within this sample are under 1 million distinct CDR3 sequences, with approximately 44% of them counted one time only. The biggest ten clones account for approximately 19% of the sample. The specimen was blood. The receptor set was obtained from a man in his 60s in good health.

The chain joins TRBV27 to TRBJ2-7; 7 bases match TRBD2. CDR1 and CDR2 (germline): MNHEY, SMNVEV (reference sequence). The CDR3 covers 15 residues. The ends lost 1 base at V and 7 bases at J; junction bases unmatched: 10. The CDR3 protein is CASSLLAGPNNEQYF. In DNA, the CDR3 is TGTGCCAGCAGTTTATTAGCGGGCCCGAACAATGAGCAGTACTTC.

The chain recombines TRBV28 with TRBJ1-5, with D tentatively TRBD1 (6 bases). CDR3 size: 18 residues. Germline CDR1 and CDR2: MDHEN and SYDVKM. With 5 bases removed from V and 1 base from J, the gap between germline ends came to 21 bases. The CDR3 coding sequence is TGTGCCAGCAGTATCCCATGGACAGAGTGGCTAAGCAATCAGCCCCAGCATTTT. It translates to CASSIPWTEWLSNQPQHF.

The V and J genes are TRBV7-6 and TRBJ2-1; 12 nucleotides align to TRBD2. CDR3 length: 19 residues. Trimming cost V 7 bases and J 0 bases; bases outside gene matches: 13. CDR1 SGHVS and CDR2 FNYEAQ come from the germline V gene. CDR3 DNA sequence: TGTGCCAGCACCCCTCGACTAGCGGGGGTTTCCAGCTCCTACAATGAGCAGTTCTTC. As protein: CASTPRLAGVSSSYNEQFF.

V is TRBV19 and J is TRBJ2-6, with TRBD1 matching 8 bases. The CDR3 has 18 residues. The germline V gene encodes CDR1 LNHDA and CDR2 SQIVND (reference sequence). J was trimmed by 2 bases and V by 3 bases; bases with no gene match: 9. CDR3 in DNA: TGTGCCAGTAGTATGTCAGGGGGCGCCGGGACTGGGGCCAACGTCCTGACTTTC. It is translated as CASSMSGGAGTGANVLTF.

The sample holds a few counts of this clonotype. The rearrangement joins TRBV4-1 to TRBJ2-1, with D maybe TRBD1 (6 bases). CDR3 size: 17 residues. Trimming shortened V by 4 bases and J by 6 bases, and 22 bases separated the two germline ends. CDR1 is MGHRA, CDR2 YSYEKL, per germline. The CDR3 sequence is CASSREGADRRANEQFF. The CDR3 DNA follows: TGCGCCAGCAGCCGCGAAGGGGCGGACAGAAGGGCCAATGAGCAGTTCTTC.

The chain has TRBV4-1 and TRBJ2-4; 12 nucleotides agree with TRBD1. Gene TRBJ2-7 matches the end of the DNA better, so the J call may be wrong. Per the germline V gene, CDR1 is MGHRA and CDR2 is YSYEKL. This CDR3 region has 22 residues. The CDR3 nucleotides read TGCGCCAGCAGCCAACGCTCGGTTGGAGGGGGACAGGGGGCCTTGGGCAATTACGAGCAGTACTTC. It is translated as CASSQRSVGGGQGALGNYEQYF.

This clonotype was counted a few times. The chain is built from TRBV21-1 and TRBJ2-7; the DNA was not used to check the table's D call, TRBD2. TRBV21-1 constitutes a pseudogene. CDR3 length: 18 residues. CDR3 in amino acids: CASSKGPPGRGELDEQYF. CDR3 in DNA: TGTGCCAGCAGCAAAGGACCTCCGGGACGAGGGGAGTTGGACGAGCAGTACTTC.

This clonotype was detected once. The rearrangement links TRBV20-1 to TRBJ2-5; TRBD2 agrees at 11 bases. Near its end, the DNA agrees better with TRBJ2-7, so the J call may be wrong. The CDR3 runs to 15 residues. CDR1 is DFQATT and CDR2 is SNEGSKA in the germline V gene (reference sequence). CDR3 DNA: TGCAGTGCTAGGGTTAGCGGGGGGGCTGAGGACGAGCAGTACTTC. Translated: CSARVSGGAEDEQYF.

This chain uses TRBV21-1 with TRBJ2-1; TRBD1, the table's D call, lacks a check against the DNA. TRBV21-1 is annotated as a pseudogene. CDR3 size: 16 residues. The CDR3 here is CASSKVHFSKGNEQFF. CDR3 coding DNA: TGTGCCAGCAGCAAAGTACATTTCTCTAAGGGGAATGAGCAGTTCTTC.

This clonotype was counted ten times or more. This rearrangement joins TRBV29-1 to TRBJ2-7, with TRBD2 as a possible D gene (5 bases). The germline CDR1 and CDR2 sequences are SQVTM and ANQGSEA. The CDR3 is 14 residues long. V gave up 5 bases and J gave up 3 bases, with 17 bases separating them. In DNA, the CDR3 is TGCAGCGTTATTCAAGGTGAGGGATACTACGAGCAGTACTTC. Translation: CSVIQGEGYYEQYF.

The sample holds a few counts of this clonotype. The chain uses TRBV20-1 and TRBJ2-7; 8 bases match TRBD2. The CDR3 runs to 16 residues. The V gene end was trimmed by 0 bases and the J gene end by 5 bases; junction bases not matched to a gene: 12. Per germline, CDR1 DFQATT and CDR2 SNEGSKA (reference sequence). CDR3 sequence: CSARDVDRSGGNEQYF. The CDR3 DNA reads as TGCAGTGCTAGAGATGTAGACCGGAGCGGGGGCAACGAGCAGTACTTC.

The CDR3 is CSTPPTGSYEQYF. CDR3 DNA: TGCAGTACTCCTCCGACAGGCTCCTACGAGCAGTACTTC. V gene TRBV20-1 combines with J gene TRBJ2-7; the D gene is possibly TRBD1 (6 bases). With 8 bases removed from V and 0 bases from J, the gap between germline ends came to 14 bases. Germline CDR1 is DFQATT and CDR2 is SNEGSKA (reference sequence). The CDR3 runs to 13 residues.

V and J are TRBV2 and TRBJ1-4; D unclear. The CDR3 runs 14 residues. V was pared by 3 bases and J by 7 bases, with 12 bases between. Germline loops: CDR1 SNHLY, CDR2 FYNNEI. As DNA, the CDR3 is TGTGCCAGCAGTGACCCCGGCCGGGGTGAAAAACTGTTTTTT. This gives the protein CASSDPGRGEKLFF.

The chain combines TRBV7-2 with TRBJ2-1; 8 bases are shared with TRBD2. The CDR3 covers 12 residues. The germline gives CDR1 SGHTA, CDR2 FQGNSA. J was trimmed by 13 bases and V by 1 base; bases with no gene match: 3. The CDR3 sequence: CASSLVGTRQFF. Here the CDR3 DNA reads TGTGCCAGCAGCTTAGTTGGGACTAGACAGTTCTTC.

This clonotype was detected a few times. The genes are TRBV12-3 or TRBV12-4 and TRBJ2-1; D is unclear. Trimming stripped 2 bases from V and 0 bases from J, with 11 bases between. This CDR3 is built from 16 residues. CDR3 coding DNA: TGTGCCAGCAGTTTATGGGCCGAGAGCTCCTACAATGAGCAGTTCTTC. This encodes CASSLWAESSYNEQFF.

The V gene is TRBV20-1, the J gene TRBJ2-1; TRBD1 might be the D (5 bases). V was cut by 6 bases and J by 0 bases, with 21 bases left in between. This CDR3 comprises 17 residues. Germline lookup yields CDR1 DFQATT and CDR2 SNEGSKA (reference sequence). The CDR3 DNA sequence: TGCAGTGCCGTTCCAGTGATCAGGGTAGGCTCCTACAATGAGCAGTTCTTC. Encoded protein: CSAVPVIRVGSYNEQFF.